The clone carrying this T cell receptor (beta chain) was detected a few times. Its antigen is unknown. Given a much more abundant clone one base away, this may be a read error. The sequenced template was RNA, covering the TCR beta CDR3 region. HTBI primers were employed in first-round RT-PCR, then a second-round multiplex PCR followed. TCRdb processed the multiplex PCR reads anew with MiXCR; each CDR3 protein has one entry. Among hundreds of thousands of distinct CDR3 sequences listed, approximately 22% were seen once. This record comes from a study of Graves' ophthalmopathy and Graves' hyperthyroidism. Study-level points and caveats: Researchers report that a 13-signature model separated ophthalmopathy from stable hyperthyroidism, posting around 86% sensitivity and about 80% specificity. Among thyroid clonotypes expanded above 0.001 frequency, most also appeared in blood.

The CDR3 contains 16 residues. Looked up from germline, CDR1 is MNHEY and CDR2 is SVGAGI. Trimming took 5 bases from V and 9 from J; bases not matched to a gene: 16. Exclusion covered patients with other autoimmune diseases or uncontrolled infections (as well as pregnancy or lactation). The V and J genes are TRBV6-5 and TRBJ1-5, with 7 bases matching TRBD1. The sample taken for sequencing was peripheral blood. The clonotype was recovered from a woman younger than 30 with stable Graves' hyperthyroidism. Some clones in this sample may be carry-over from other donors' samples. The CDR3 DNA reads TGTGCCAGCAGTCACATCGGACAGGCATCCGCATCGCCCCAGCATTTT. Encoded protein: CASSHIGQASASPQHF.